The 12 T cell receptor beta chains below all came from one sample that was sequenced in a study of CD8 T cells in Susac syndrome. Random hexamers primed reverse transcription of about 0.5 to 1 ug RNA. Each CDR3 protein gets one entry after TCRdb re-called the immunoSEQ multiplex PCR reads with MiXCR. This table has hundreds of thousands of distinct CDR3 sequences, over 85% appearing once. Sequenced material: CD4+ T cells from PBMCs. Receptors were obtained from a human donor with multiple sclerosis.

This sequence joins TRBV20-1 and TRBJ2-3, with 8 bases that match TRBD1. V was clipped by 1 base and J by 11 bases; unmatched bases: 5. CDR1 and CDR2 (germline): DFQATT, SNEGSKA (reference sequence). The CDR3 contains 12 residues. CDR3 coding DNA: TGCAGTGCTAGAGCACCAGGGGGCTTGCAGTATTTT. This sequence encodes CSARAPGGLQYF.

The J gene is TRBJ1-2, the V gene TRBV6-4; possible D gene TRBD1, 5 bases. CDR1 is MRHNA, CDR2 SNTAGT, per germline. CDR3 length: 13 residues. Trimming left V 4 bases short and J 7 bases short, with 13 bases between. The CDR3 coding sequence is TGTGCCAGCAGTGCTTCAGGGAGGGTTGGCTACACCTTC. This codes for CASSASGRVGYTF.

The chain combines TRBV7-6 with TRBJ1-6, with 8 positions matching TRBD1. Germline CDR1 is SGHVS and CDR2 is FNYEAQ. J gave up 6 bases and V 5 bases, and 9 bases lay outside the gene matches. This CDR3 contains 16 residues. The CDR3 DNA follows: TGTGCCAGCAGCCGAGACGGCACAGGGGGTAATTCACCCCTCCACTTT. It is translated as CASSRDGTGGNSPLHF.

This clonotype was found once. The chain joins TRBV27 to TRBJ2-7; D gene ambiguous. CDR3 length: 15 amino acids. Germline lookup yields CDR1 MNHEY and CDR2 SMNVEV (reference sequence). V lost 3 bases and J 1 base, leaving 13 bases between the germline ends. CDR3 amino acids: CASSLSMGSSYEQYF. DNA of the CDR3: TGTGCCAGCAGTTTGAGCATGGGCAGTTCCTACGAGCAGTACTTC.

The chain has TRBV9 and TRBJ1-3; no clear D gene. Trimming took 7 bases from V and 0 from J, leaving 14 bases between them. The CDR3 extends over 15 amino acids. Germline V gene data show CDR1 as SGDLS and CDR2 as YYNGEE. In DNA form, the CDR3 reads TGTGCCAGCGGAACAGCTACCTCCTCTGGAAACACCATATATTTT. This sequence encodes CASGTATSSGNTIYF. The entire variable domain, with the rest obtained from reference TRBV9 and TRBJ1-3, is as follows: DSGVTQTPKHLITATGQRVTLRCSPRSGDLSVYWYQQSLDQGLQFLIQYYNGEERAKGNILERFSAQQFPDLHSELNLSSLELGDSALYFCASGTATSSGNTIYFGEGSWLTVV.

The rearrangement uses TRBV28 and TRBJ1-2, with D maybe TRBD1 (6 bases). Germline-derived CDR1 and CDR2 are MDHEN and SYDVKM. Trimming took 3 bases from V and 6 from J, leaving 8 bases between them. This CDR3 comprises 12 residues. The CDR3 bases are TGTGCCAGCAGTTTGACAGGTCATGGCTACACCTTC. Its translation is CASSLTGHGYTF.

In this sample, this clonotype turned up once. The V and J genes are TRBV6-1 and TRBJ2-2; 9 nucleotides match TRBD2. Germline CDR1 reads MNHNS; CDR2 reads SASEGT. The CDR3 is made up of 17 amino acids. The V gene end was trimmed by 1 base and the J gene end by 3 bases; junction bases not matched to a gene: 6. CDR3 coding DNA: TGTGCCAGCAGTGAAGGATTGGCGGGGGGGTACACCGGGGAGCTGTTTTTT. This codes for CASSEGLAGGYTGELFF.

CDR3 sequence: CASSQEGPYNEQFF. In DNA form, the CDR3 reads TGTGCCAGCAGCCAAGAAGGGCCCTACAATGAGCAGTTCTTC. The chain couples TRBV3-1 to TRBJ2-1; D is undetermined. CDR1 is LGHDT and CDR2 is YNNKEL in the germline V gene (reference sequence). The CDR3 runs 14 residues. Trimming removed 0 bases from V and 2 bases from J, with 5 bases in between.

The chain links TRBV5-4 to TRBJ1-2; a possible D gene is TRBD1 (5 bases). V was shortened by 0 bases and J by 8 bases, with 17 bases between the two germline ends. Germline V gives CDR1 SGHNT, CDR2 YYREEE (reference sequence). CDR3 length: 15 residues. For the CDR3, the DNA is TGTGCCAGCAGCTTGGAAATGGTCGGGGGGATCGGCTACACCTTC. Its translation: CASSLEMVGGIGYTF.

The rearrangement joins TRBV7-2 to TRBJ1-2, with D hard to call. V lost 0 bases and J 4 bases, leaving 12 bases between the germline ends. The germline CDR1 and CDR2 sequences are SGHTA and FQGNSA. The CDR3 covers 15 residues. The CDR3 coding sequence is TGTGCCAGCAGCTTAGCTAGCGGCCCAGGCTATGGCTACACCTTC. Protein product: CASSLASGPGYGYTF.

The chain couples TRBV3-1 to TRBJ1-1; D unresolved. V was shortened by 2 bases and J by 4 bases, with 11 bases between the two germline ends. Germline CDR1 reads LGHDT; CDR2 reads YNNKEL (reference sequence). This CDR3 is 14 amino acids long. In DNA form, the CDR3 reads TGTGCCAGCAGCCAATCGCCCACCAGCACTGAAGCTTTCTTT. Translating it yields CASSQSPTSTEAFF.

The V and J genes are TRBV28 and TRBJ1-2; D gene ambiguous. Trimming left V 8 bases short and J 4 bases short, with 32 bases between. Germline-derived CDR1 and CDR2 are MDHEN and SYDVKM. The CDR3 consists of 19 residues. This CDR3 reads CASCRQQFKVVVERYGYTF. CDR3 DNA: TGTGCCAGCTGCCGCCAGCAGTTTAAAGTGGTGGTGGAGCGCTATGGCTACACCTTC.